The next 18 T cell receptor beta chains were all read from a single sample in a study of identical twins. TCRdb called the 5' RACE reads again in MiXCR, with one record for every CDR3 protein. The sample holds 690,000 or so distinct CDR3 sequences, 6.1% seen once. Sequenced material: naive T cells sorted from blood. These receptors originate from a young man in good health.

This clonotype has a count of ten or more. The chain is built from TRBV9 and TRBJ2-1; D possibly corresponds to TRBD2 (5 bases). V lost 3 bases and J lost 3, with 13 bases in between. This CDR3 region has 15 residues. The germline V gene has CDR1 SGDLS and CDR2 YYNGEE. CDR3 in amino acids: CASSAPGILYNEQFF. The CDR3 bases are TGTGCCAGCAGCGCCCCCGGGATCCTCTACAATGAGCAGTTCTTC.

Ten or more counts support this clonotype. The chain recombines TRBV6-5 with TRBJ2-3; D is undetermined. Trimming took 4 bases from V and 0 from J, leaving 11 bases between them. The CDR3 has 15 amino acids. Germline assignment: CDR1 MNHEY and CDR2 SVGAGI. The CDR3 nucleotides are TGTGCCAGCAGTTGGACGGTTTCTAGCACAGATACGCAGTATTTT. As protein: CASSWTVSSTDTQYF.

This clonotype was detected ten times or more. This rearrangement joins TRBV5-1 to TRBJ2-1, with 7 nucleotides matching TRBD1. The germline V gene has CDR1 SGHRS and CDR2 YFSETQ. The CDR3 sequence is 14 residues long. V was pared by 4 bases and J by 5 bases, with 6 bases of the junction left unmatched. CDR3 region: CASSQGQRDNEQFF. Here the CDR3 DNA reads TGCGCCAGCAGCCAGGGACAGAGAGACAATGAGCAGTTCTTC.

The sample holds a few counts of this clonotype. This chain connects TRBV6-5 to TRBJ2-7, with a possible D match to TRBD2 (5 bases). CDR3 length: 15 residues. The germline CDR1 and CDR2 sequences are MNHEY and SVGAGI. Between the trimmed V and J ends, which lost 2 bases and 1 base, there was a span of 12 bases. CDR3 nucleotides: TGTGCCAGCAGTTACAATCGAGGGTGGTCCTACGAGCAGTACGTC. Translated: CASSYNRGWSYEQYV.

This sequence joins TRBV6-2 or TRBV6-3 and TRBJ2-5; TRBD2 matches 14 bases. The CDR3 is 17 residues long. J gave up 3 bases and V 0 bases, and 3 bases lay outside the gene matches. Per the germline V gene, CDR1 is MNHEY and CDR2 is SVGEGT. In nucleotides, the CDR3 is TGTGCCAGCAGTTACTCGGCGACTAGCGGGAGGGAAGAGACCCAGTACTTC. It translates to CASSYSATSGREETQYF.

This clonotype was observed many times. This chain joins TRBV21-1 and TRBJ2-1. TRBV21-1 is labeled a pseudogene. The CDR3 is made up of 10 amino acids. CDR3 sequence (DNA): TGTGCCAGCAGCAAAAATGAGCAGTTCTTC. Translation gives CASSKNEQFF.

This sequence joins TRBV7-2 and TRBJ1-3; tentatively, D is TRBD1 (5 bases). This CDR3 has 16 residues. CDR1 is SGHTA and CDR2 is FQGNSA in the germline V gene. Trimming shortened V by 1 base and J by 0 bases, and 10 bases separated the two germline ends. For the CDR3, the DNA is TGTGCCAGCAGCTTAGGACAGATAGTCTCTGGAAACACCATATATTTT. Translation: CASSLGQIVSGNTIYF.

This clonotype has only a few counts. The CDR3 loop reads CASSPSPGNQPQHF. For the CDR3, the DNA is TGCGCCAGCAGCCCATCTCCGGGGAATCAGCCCCAGCATTTT. V usage is TRBV5-1 and J usage is TRBJ1-5; D unclear. Germline V lookup: CDR1 SGHRS, CDR2 YFSETQ. This CDR3 is 14 amino acids long. Trimming removed 4 bases from V and 4 bases from J, with 12 bases in between.

This clonotype showed up many times. The chain couples TRBV20-1 to TRBJ2-5; no reliable D call. The germline V gene encodes CDR1 DFQATT and CDR2 SNEGSKA (reference sequence). V was pared by 3 bases and J by 2 bases, with 4 bases between. This CDR3 has 11 residues. The CDR3 coding sequence is TGCAGTGCTAGGCTGCAAGAGACCCAGTACTTC. Protein product: CSARLQETQYF.

This clonotype came up a few times. The CDR3 DNA sequence: TGTGCCACAAAGGGGCAGTCAGAGGATACGCAGTATTTT. Protein: CATKGQSEDTQYF. The chain employs TRBV15 and TRBJ2-3; D is possibly TRBD1 (5 bases). Germline lookup yields CDR1 LNHNV and CDR2 YYDKDF (reference sequence). CDR3 length equals 13 residues. Trimming removed 9 bases at V and 6 bases at J, with 16 bases between.

This clonotype was found a few times. The chain employs TRBV3-1 and TRBJ1-5; no clear D gene. The V gene's germline CDR1 is LGHDT and CDR2 YNNKEL (reference sequence). The CDR3 runs 13 residues. Trimming took off 0 bases at V and 11 bases at J, with 11 bases between the two ends. CDR3 in DNA: TGTGCCAGCAGCCAAGATCTGTCTTCCTCCCAGCATTTT. Encoded protein: CASSQDLSSSQHF.

The V and J genes are TRBV7-9 and TRBJ2-2, with TRBD1 matching over 9 bases. Trimming cost V 5 bases and J 1 base; bases outside gene matches: 5. CDR3 length: 16 amino acids. Germline-derived CDR1 and CDR2 are SEHNR and FQNEAQ (reference sequence). CDR3 DNA sequence: TGTGCCAGCAGCGTCCGGGACAGGGAGAACACCGGGGAGCTGTTTTTT. Its translation is CASSVRDRENTGELFF.

This clonotype was detected many times. The genes are TRBV6-2 or TRBV6-3 and TRBJ2-7, with 7 bases identical to TRBD1. The CDR3 is 15 residues long. Germline V CDR1 and CDR2: MNHEY, SVGEGT. The trim removed 4 bases at V and 0 bases at J, leaving 6 bases unmatched. The CDR3 protein is CASSSRQGLSYEQYF. The CDR3 DNA is TGTGCCAGCAGTTCGCGACAGGGCCTCTCCTACGAGCAGTACTTC.

The table lists this clonotype with a few counts. The chain is built from TRBV7-9 and TRBJ2-3; 7 nucleotides match TRBD1. Germline loops: CDR1 SEHNR, CDR2 FQNEAQ (reference sequence). V dropped 3 bases and J dropped 4; count of bases not matched to a gene: 4. The CDR3 runs 14 residues. The CDR3 spells CASSLGQTSDTQYF. The CDR3 DNA sequence: TGTGCCAGCAGCTTGGGACAGACTTCAGATACGCAGTATTTT. Filled out from reference TRBV7-9 and TRBJ2-3, the complete variable domain reads DTGVSQNPRHKITKRGQNVTFRCDPISEHNRLYWYRQTLGQGPEFLTYFQNEAQLEKSRLLSDRFSAERPKGSFSTLEIQRTEQGDSAMYLCASSLGQTSDTQYFGPGTRLTVL.

This clonotype has a count of ten or more. This sequence joins TRBV3-1 and TRBJ1-1; D is undetermined. This CDR3 spans 16 amino acids. V gave up 0 bases and J gave up 1 base, with 12 bases separating them. CDR1 is LGHDT and CDR2 is YNNKEL in the germline V gene (reference sequence). In DNA, the CDR3 is TGTGCCAGCAGCCAAGATCGTTTGGCCACGAACACTGAAGCTTTCTTT. Translating it yields CASSQDRLATNTEAFF.

CDR3 amino acids: CSARGRQGRGPQETQYF. The CDR3 region has the DNA TGCAGTGCTAGAGGGAGGCAGGGGCGGGGTCCCCAAGAGACCCAGTACTTC. The V and J genes are TRBV20-1 and TRBJ2-5; TRBD1 or TRBD2 may be the D gene (6 bases each). This CDR3 is 17 amino acids long. The V gene's germline CDR1 is DFQATT and CDR2 SNEGSKA (reference sequence). Trimming shortened V by 1 base and J by 1 base, and 19 bases separated the two germline ends.

This clonotype was seen more than once but under ten times. This chain uses TRBV7-9 with TRBJ2-5; possibly TRBD1 for D (5 bases). The length of the CDR3 is 12 residues. Deletions cut 4 bases from V and 5 bases from J, with 8 bases between. CDR1 and CDR2 (germline): SEHNR, FQNEAQ (reference sequence). CDR3 in amino acids: CASSYGHETQYF. As DNA, the CDR3 is TGTGCCAGCAGCTACGGACACGAGACCCAGTACTTC. Supplemented by reference TRBV7-9 and TRBJ2-5, the full variable domain reads DTGVSQNPRHKITKRGQNVTFRCDPISEHNRLYWYRQTLGQGPEFLTYFQNEAQLEKSRLLSDRFSAERPKGSFSTLEIQRTEQGDSAMYLCASSYGHETQYFGPGTRLLVL.

There are a few counts of this clonotype. This chain links TRBV6-1 with TRBJ2-7; D not certain. The V end lost 7 bases, the J end lost 4 bases, and 23 bases lay between the germline ends. The CDR3 has 16 residues. CDR1 is MNHNS, CDR2 SASEGT, per germline. CDR3 bases: TGTGCCAGCATCCAGACCCAATCTCCGTCAATTTACGAGCAGTACTTC. It specifies CASIQTQSPSIYEQYF.